This TCR beta chain was sequenced for a study of T cell changes during pregnancy in multiple sclerosis. This clone was seen more than once but under ten times. TCRdb's table, derived via immunoSEQ multiplex PCR, lists solely in-frame clones and lacks some. The data hold 56,000 or so clones, with 75% to 90% observed a single time. The V gene's germline CDR1 is KGHSH and CDR2 LQKENI. V was shortened by 4 bases and J by 3 bases, with 18 bases between the two germline ends. This CDR3 spans 16 amino acids. Sample: peripheral blood, taken after pregnancy. This TCR derives from a female donor with multiple sclerosis, enrolled in a pregnancy study. This chain uses TRBV18 with TRBJ1-1; perhaps TRBD1 as D (5 bases). The CDR3 region is CASSLFVGRMDTEAFF. In nucleotides, the CDR3 is TGTGCCAGCTCACTTTTTGTGGGGCGTATGGACACTGAAGCTTTCTTT.